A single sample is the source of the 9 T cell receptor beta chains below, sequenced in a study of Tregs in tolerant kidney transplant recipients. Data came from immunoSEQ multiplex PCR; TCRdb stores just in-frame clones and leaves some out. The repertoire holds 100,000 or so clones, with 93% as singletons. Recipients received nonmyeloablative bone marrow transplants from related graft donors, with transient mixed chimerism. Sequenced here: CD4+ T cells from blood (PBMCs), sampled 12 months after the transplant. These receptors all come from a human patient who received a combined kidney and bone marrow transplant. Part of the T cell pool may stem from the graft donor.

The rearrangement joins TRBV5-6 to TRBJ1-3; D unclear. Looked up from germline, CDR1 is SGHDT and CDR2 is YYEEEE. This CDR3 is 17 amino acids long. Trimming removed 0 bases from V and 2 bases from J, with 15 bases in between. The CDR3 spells CASSLALRGTAGNTIYF. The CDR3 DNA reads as TGTGCCAGCAGCTTGGCCCTCAGAGGTACGGCTGGAAACACCATATATTTT.

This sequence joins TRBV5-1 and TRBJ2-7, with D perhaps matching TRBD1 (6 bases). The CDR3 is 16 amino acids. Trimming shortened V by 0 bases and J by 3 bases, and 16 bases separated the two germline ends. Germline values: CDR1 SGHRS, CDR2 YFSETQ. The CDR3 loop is CASSLGPRQENYEQYF. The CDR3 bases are TGCGCCAGCAGCTTGGGCCCAAGACAGGAGAACTACGAGCAGTACTTC.

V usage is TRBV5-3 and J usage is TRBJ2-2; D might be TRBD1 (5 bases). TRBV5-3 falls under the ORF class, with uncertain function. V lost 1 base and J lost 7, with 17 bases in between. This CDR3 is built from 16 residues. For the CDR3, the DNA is TGTGCCAGAAGCTTGCGGCAGGGCGGCTGTGTCGGGGAGCTGTTTTTT. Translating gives CARSLRQGGCVGELFF.

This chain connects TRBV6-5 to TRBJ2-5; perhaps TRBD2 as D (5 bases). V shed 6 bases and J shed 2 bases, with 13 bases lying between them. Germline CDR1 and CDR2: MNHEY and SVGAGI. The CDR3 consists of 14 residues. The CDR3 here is CASSAALVQETQYF. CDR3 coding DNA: TGTGCCAGCAGCGCGGCACTAGTTCAAGAGACCCAGTACTTC.

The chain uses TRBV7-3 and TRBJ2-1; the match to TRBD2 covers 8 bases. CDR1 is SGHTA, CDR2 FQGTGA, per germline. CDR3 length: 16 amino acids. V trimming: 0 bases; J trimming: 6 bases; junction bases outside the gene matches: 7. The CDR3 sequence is CASSLTGSRGGNEQFF. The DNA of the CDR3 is TGTGCCAGCAGCTTAACGGGTTCCCGGGGGGGCAATGAGCAGTTCTTC.

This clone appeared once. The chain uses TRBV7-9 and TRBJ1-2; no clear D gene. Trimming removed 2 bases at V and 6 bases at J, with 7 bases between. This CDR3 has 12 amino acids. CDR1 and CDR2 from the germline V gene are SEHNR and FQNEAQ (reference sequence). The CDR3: CASSLLRNGYTF. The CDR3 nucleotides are TGTGCCAGCAGCTTATTGAGAAATGGCTACACCTTC.

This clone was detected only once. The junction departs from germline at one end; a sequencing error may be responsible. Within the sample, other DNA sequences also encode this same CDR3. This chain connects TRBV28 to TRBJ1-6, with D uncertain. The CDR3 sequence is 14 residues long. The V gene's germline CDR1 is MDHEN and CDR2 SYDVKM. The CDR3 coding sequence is TGTGCCAGCAGTAGCCCGGGAGAGAATTCCCCCCTCCACTTT. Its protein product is CASSSPGENSPLHF.

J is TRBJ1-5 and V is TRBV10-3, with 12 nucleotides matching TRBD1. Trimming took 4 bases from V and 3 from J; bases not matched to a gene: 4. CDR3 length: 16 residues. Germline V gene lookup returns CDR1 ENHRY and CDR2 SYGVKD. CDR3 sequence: CAISGGTGGDNQPQHF. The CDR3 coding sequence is TGTGCCATCAGTGGCGGGACAGGGGGCGACAATCAGCCCCAGCATTTT.

CDR3 protein: CASSRDTSTDTQYF. Written as DNA, the CDR3 is TGTGCCAGCAGCCGGGACACCAGCACAGATACGCAGTATTTT. The chain employs TRBV5-8 and TRBJ2-3; the D gene is possibly TRBD1 (6 bases). The length of the CDR3 is 14 residues. V was clipped by 4 bases and J by 0 bases, with 9 bases between them. Per the germline V gene, CDR1 is SGHTS and CDR2 is YDEGEE.